This TCR beta chain was sequenced for a study of T cell repertoires in cytomegalovirus infection. CDR3 length: 16 amino acids. Losses at the gene ends were 7 bases for V and 7 bases for J; bases not matched to a gene: 13. Germline V gives CDR1 MNHEY, CDR2 SMNVEV (reference sequence). This clonotype appeared a few times. Its antigen is as yet unknown. Via MiXCR, TCRdb re-called the reads, giving one row per CDR3 protein. The sample has some 560,000 distinct CDR3 sequences; just under 40% are singletons. This sample comprised cultured PBMCs, obtained from culture after CMV antigen stimulation. The chain links TRBV27 to TRBJ2-2; 9 nucleotides align to TRBD1. The TCR originated in a human donor in good health (CMV status not recorded). Some clones in this sample may be carry-over from other donors' samples. The CDR3: CASTSRDRVTGGELFF. CDR3 DNA sequence: TGTGCCAGCACCTCCCGGGACAGGGTAACCGGCGGGGAGCTGTTTTTT.